The text below deals with one T cell receptor (beta chain). Its target is not known. The sample comes from a study of blood T cells in healthy people across ages. General study findings and limits: Aged donors had fewer naive CD4+ cells and lower diversity than long-lived donors. Because donor CMV status was unknown, expanded clonotype changes were possibly confounded. Age brought a roughly linear fall in TCR beta diversity measured per million T cells.

It was with a sample-barcoded 5' primer and a J-beta primer mix that a second PCR of roughly 7 to 12 cycles was run. Through a template-switch adaptor with 12 random nucleotides, each cDNA molecule received a tag. TCRdb redid the calling of the 5' RACE reads with MiXCR, one entry per CDR3 protein. The sample shows roughly 1,500,000 distinct CDR3 sequences, 30% to 35% of them seen only once. The CDR3 length is 13 residues. In germline, CDR1 is MNHEY, CDR2 SMNVEV (reference sequence). The chain carries TRBV27 and TRBJ2-4, with D uncertain. The end of the DNA fits TRBJ2-7 better, so the J call may be wrong. The sample consisted of blood. The sequence derives from a woman aged 25 to 39 in good health. This CDR3 reads CASSLNAGYEQYF. The CDR3 DNA reads TGTGCCAGCAGTTTAAATGCCGGTTACGAGCAGTACTTC.